The present T cell receptor beta chain was sequenced within a study of graft-versus-host responses after intestinal transplantation (dated by TCRdb to the early 2020s). For context, the study as a whole: The transplants that recipients received were multivisceral, liver-intestinal, or isolated intestinal. Anti-thymocyte globulin induction was given to all recipients, followed by maintenance tacrolimus and steroids for 3 to 4 years. Bulk TCR-beta CDR3 sequencing was used to track graft-versus-host and host-versus-graft alloreactive T cell clones in the graft, circulation and bone marrow after intestinal transplantation. To identify alloreactive clones, pre-transplant mixed lymphocyte reaction products were sequenced and compared with unstimulated pre-transplant donor and recipient T cells. The cohort enrolled 24 intestinal transplant recipients, one of whom was a retransplant, and a few patients without pretransplant specimens were excluded. Donor T cell macrochimerism was defined as a peak of at least 4% donor T cells among recipient peripheral blood mononuclear cells. Samples from a few later patients were sequenced in-house on an Illumina MiSeq with MiXCR processing rather than by the commercial service.

Blood samples were collected up to 4 times in the first month after transplant and then at least monthly when available. A word on this clone: It has no known antigen specificity. Nothing much larger sits one base from this clone, and base qualities are not available.

Between the V and J ends, shortened by 0 bases and 9 bases respectively, the junction contains 9 bases. CDR1 and CDR2 are drawn from the germline V gene: SGHRS, YFSETQ. From the cysteine up to the phenylalanine, the CDR3 has a length of 13 residues. The only DNA kept is the CDR3, 39 bases in frame from the first base. The investigation overall reported the following: Early after transplant, declines in HvG clones were associated with peak levels of circulating GvH clones. The conclusions were limited by the relatively low number and heterogeneity of the intestinal transplant patients. GvH clones were detected in recipient bone marrow, and some of these GvH clones were observed earlier in ileal mucosa or blood, consistent with an intestinal mucosal origin. Patients with donor T cell macrochimerism had high GvH to HvG T cell clonal ratios in their allografts.

The library was built by means of the immunoSEQ multiplex PCR assay. For most patients, high-throughput TCR-beta CDR3 sequencing of genomic DNA was performed by Adaptive Biotechnologies. Concerning the study's data processing: TCR sequencing data were retrieved from Adaptive's ImmunoSEQ software for roughly 20 patients, whereas three other patients were processed with MiXCR and VDJtools. CDR3 nucleotide sequences shared between donor and recipient were removed because their origin could not be assigned. Alloreactive clones required at least 2-fold expansion over unstimulated cells and minimum CFSE-low frequency of 0.002% (template counts) or 0.001% (read counts). A clone was considered mappable if detected in the sequenced pre-transplant spleen, lymph node, or MLR CFSE-low populations of the donor or recipient. Cumulative frequency of alloreactive clones was calculated as a percentage of all sequences weighted by copy number. TCRdb limited this immuneACCESS table to in-frame rearrangements with V and J called. A share of clones is missing; checked studies link under half to unresolved V genes, and the rest is unexplained. V and J calls and clone size are as listed in that table; D and trimming were resolved from the DNA. Here the sample has 43,000 or so clones; around 93% occur a single time. The leading ten clones occupy less than 6% of the sample.

This TCR was sampled from a human patient who received an intestinal transplant, so some T cells may come from the graft donor. The chain couples TRBV5-1 to TRBJ2-2; D gene: possibly TRBD1, on 5 matching bases. The sequences come from PBMCs, collected about 800 days after a first intestinal transplant, on the day of a second. This receptor has the CDR3 CASSLDRGRELFF. The DNA sequence is as follows: TGCGCCAGCAGCTTGGATAGGGGCCGGGAGCTGTTTTTT.